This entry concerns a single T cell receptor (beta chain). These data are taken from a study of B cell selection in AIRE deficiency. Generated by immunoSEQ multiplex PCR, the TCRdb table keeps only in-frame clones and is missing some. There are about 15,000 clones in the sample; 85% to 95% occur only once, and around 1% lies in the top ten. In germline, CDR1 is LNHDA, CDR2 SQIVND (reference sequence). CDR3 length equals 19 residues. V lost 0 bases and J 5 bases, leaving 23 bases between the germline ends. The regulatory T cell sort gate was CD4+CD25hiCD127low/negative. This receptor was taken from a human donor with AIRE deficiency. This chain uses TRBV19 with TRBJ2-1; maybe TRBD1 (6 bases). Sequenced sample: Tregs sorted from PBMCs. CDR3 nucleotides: TGTGCCAGTAGTATAGACATCTTTGGGGGCTCCAATACCCACAATGAGCAGTTCTTC. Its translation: CASSIDIFGGSNTHNEQFF.